This T cell receptor (beta chain) was recorded in a study of STAT5B mutations in CD4+ large granular lymphocyte leukemia. Repertoires were generated with immunoSEQ multiplex PCR, while TCRdb's copy carries only in-frame clones and drops some. The table shows more than 30,000 clones, with roughly nine tenths occurring only once. The CDR3 has 15 residues. V lost 5 bases and J 3 bases, leaving 14 bases between the germline ends. Looked up from germline, CDR1 is MDHEN and CDR2 is SYDVKM. The receptor was derived from a human donor in good health. The rearrangement joins TRBV28 to TRBJ2-1, with D maybe TRBD1 (6 bases). Sequencing was carried out using CD4+ T cells from blood buffy coats. The CDR3: CASSIPTGFYNEQFF. The CDR3 DNA reads as TGTGCCAGCAGTATACCAACAGGGTTCTACAATGAGCAGTTCTTC.